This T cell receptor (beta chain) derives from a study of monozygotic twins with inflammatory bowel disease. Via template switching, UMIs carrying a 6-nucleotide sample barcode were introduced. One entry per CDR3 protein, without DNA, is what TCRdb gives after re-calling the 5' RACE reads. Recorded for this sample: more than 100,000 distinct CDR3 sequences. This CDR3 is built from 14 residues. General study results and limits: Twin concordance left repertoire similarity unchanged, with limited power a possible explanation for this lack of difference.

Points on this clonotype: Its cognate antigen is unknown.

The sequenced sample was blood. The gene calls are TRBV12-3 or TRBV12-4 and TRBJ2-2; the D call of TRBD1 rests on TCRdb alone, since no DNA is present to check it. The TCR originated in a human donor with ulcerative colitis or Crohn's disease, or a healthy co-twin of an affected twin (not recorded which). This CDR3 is CASSFRGGSGELFF.